A selection of T cell receptor beta chains follows, all from one sample in a study of blood T cells in healthy people across ages. TCRdb re-analysed the 5' RACE reads in MiXCR, keeping a single row per CDR3 protein. This table holds 1.5 million to 2 million distinct CDR3 sequences, approximately 40% found once. Sequences were obtained from blood. The receptor source for this set is a human donor in good health. The CDR3 runs from the conserved cysteine through the conserved F or W. A D gene is named only where the DNA matches it firmly. A clone size is listed for some rows: how often the clone was seen (once, few, many), or a class if it is expanded.

size: NA; J: TRBJ1-2; V: TRBV11-2; length: 13; D: NA; DNA: TGTGCCAGCAGCTTTGAACAGCAGGATGGCTACACCTTC; CDR3: CASSFEQQDGYTF
size: NA; J: TRBJ2-5; V: TRBV20-1; length: 16; D: TRBD2; DNA: TGCAGTGCTAGAGTCGCTAGCGGGACAGCACAAGAGACCCAGTACTTC; CDR3: CSARVASGTAQETQYF
size: NA; J: TRBJ1-2; V: TRBV4-3; length: 16; D: NA; DNA: TGCGCCAGCAGCCAAGTACGTTTCTCGAAGGTGGATGGCTACACCTTC; CDR3: CASSQVRFSKVDGYTF
size: NA; J: TRBJ2-3; V: TRBV4-3; length: 13; D: NA; DNA: TGCGCCAGCAGCCAAGATCTACCGGAAAAGCAGTATTTT; CDR3: CASSQDLPEKQYF
size: once; J: TRBJ1-5; V: TRBV6-5; length: 14; D: NA; DNA: TGTGCCAGCAGTCCCATGAGGGGCAATCAGCCCCAGCATTTT; CDR3: CASSPMRGNQPQHF
size: few; J: TRBJ2-7; V: TRBV7-2; length: 15; D: TRBD1; DNA: TGTGCCAGCGGTAGACAGGGAGAGGGCTTAAGCGAGCAGTACTTC; CDR3: CASGRQGEGLSEQYF
size: NA; J: TRBJ2-7; V: TRBV20-1; length: 16; D: NA; DNA: TGCAGTGCTAGAAGCTTAAGACTAGATGGACCCTACGAGCAGTACTTC; CDR3: CSARSLRLDGPYEQYF
size: NA; J: TRBJ2-5; V: TRBV5-1; length: 17; D: TRBD2; DNA: TGCGCCAGCAGCCCCGGACTAGCGGGGGGGCTCTGGGAGACCCAGTACTTC; CDR3: CASSPGLAGGLWETQYF
size: many; J: TRBJ2-1; V: TRBV5-1; length: 13; D: TRBD1; DNA: TGCGCCAGCAGCCTTGGACAGGTCAATGAGCAGTTCTTC; CDR3: CASSLGQVNEQFF
size: NA; J: TRBJ2-2; V: TRBV10-3; length: 15; D: TRBD1; DNA: TGTGCCATCAGCCCCAGGACAGGGGACACCGGGGAGCTGTTTTTT; CDR3: CAISPRTGDTGELFF
size: few; J: TRBJ1-4; V: TRBV10-3; length: 13; D: NA; DNA: TGTGCCAGCACAATTTCAACTAATGAAAAACTGTTTTTT; CDR3: CASTISTNEKLFF
size: few; J: TRBJ1-4; V: TRBV6-1; length: 16; D: NA; DNA: TGTGCCAGCAGTGAAGACCTGGGAGGGGAGGGGGAAAAACTGTTTTTT; CDR3: CASSEDLGGEGEKLFF